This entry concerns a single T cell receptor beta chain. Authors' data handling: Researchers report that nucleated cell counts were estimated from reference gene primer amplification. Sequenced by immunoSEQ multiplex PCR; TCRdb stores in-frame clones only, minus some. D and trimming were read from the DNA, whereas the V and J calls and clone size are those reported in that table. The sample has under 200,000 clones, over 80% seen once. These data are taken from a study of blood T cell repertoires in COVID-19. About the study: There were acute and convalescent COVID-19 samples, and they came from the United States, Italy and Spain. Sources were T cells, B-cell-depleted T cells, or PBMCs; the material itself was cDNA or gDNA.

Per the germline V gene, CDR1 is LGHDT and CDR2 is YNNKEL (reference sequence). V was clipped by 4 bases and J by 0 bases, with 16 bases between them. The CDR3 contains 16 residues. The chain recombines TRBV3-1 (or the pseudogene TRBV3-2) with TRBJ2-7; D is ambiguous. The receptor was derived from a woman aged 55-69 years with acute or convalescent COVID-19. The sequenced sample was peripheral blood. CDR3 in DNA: TGTGCCAGCAGCCCTCTTCGAGGCTTACACTCCTACGAGCAGTACTTC. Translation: CASSPLRGLHSYEQYF.